Included here is one T cell receptor (beta chain) sequence, with context. Its target is unknown. The PCR ran on 60 Vbeta and 13 Jbeta primers. Profiling relied on immunoSEQ multiplex PCR, and the TCRdb table lists in-frame clones only, not all of them. In the table there are a few hundred thousand clones, about four fifths of which are singletons. This entry comes from a study of cytomegalovirus exposure and HLA in healthy donors. Study-wide results and caveats: Trimming of TCR beta V- and J-genes showed a link, identified in a later analysis, to a missense DCLRE1C variant.

The CDR3 runs to 14 residues. Looked up from germline, CDR1 is SGHVS and CDR2 is FQNEAQ. V dropped 3 bases and J dropped 2 bases, with 10 bases sitting between them. The chain combines TRBV7-8 with TRBJ1-1, with D perhaps matching TRBD1 (5 bases). The specimen sequenced was PBMCs. This receptor was obtained from a man aged 25 to 45 in good health and CMV-seronegative. CDR3 sequence: CASSLRQTNTEAFF. The CDR3 DNA reads TGTGCCAGCAGCTTGCGACAGACTAACACTGAAGCTTTCTTT.